This T cell receptor (beta chain) was documented in a study of neurological immune-mediated disorders. There were about 920,000 CD4+ or CD8+ T cells used in the sorted libraries. This clonotype came up many times. Its antigen is still unknown. Notes on the study in general: No CDR3 amino acid sequences recurred among expanded clones across subjects, suggesting private repertoires in all groups. The most TCR clonal expansion was seen in HTLV-1-associated myelopathy, and the least was seen in multiple sclerosis, which fell below healthy controls.

The CDR3 runs to 17 residues. The V segment lost 0 bases and the J segment 2 bases; nucleotides outside the gene matches: 8. Germline-derived CDR1 and CDR2 are SGDLS and YYNGEE. As for the cDNA, it was generated by 5'RACE with 10-nucleotide random UMIs. TCRdb re-called the 5' RACE reads with MiXCR, one entry per CDR3 protein. This table holds around 10,000 distinct CDR3 sequences, roughly 21% found once. Sequencing was performed on CD8+ T cells from blood. This clonotype was obtained from a woman aged 60-75 years with HTLV-1-associated myelopathy (HAM/TSP). The chain has TRBV9 and TRBJ2-1, with 7 bases matching TRBD2. Here the CDR3 reads CASSVGSGLAAYNEQFF. The CDR3 region has the DNA TGTGCCAGCAGCGTAGGATCAGGCCTAGCGGCCTACAATGAGCAGTTCTTC.